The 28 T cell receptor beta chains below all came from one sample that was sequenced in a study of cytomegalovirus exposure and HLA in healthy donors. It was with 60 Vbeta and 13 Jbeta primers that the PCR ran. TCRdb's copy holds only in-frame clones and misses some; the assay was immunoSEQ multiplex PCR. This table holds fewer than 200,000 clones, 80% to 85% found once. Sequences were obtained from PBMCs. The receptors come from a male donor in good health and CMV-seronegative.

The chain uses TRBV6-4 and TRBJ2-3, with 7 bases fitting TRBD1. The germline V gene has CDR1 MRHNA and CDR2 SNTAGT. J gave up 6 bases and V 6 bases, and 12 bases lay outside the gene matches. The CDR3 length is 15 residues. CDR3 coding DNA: TGTGCCAGCAGCACTTCAGGGGGTATTGCGGATACGCAGTATTTT. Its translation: CASSTSGGIADTQYF.

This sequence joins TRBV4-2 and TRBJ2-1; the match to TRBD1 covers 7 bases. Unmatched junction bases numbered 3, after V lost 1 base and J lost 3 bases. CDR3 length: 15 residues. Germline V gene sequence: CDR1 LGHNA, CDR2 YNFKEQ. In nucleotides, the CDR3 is TGTGCCAGCAGCCAAGGGCAGGGGGACTACAATGAGCAGTTCTTC. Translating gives CASSQGQGDYNEQFF.

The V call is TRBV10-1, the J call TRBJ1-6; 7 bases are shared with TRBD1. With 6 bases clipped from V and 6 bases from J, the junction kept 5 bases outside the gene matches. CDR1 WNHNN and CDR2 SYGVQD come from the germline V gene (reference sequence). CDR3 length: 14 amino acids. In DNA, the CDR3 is TGCGCCAGCAGCCCCGGGACAGCTAATTCACCCCTCCACTTT. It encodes CASSPGTANSPLHF.

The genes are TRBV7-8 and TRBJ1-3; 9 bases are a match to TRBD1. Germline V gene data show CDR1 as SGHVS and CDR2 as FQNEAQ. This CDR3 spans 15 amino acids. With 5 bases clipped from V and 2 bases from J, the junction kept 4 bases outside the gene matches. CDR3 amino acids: CASSTGQGPGNTIYF. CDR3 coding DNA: TGTGCCAGCAGCACGGGACAGGGCCCTGGAAACACCATATATTTT.

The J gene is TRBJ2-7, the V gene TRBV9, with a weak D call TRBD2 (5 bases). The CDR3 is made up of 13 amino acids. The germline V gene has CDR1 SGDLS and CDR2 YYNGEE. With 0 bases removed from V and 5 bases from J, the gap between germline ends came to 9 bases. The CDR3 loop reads CASSVGTLNEQYF. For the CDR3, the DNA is TGTGCCAGCAGCGTAGGGACTTTGAACGAGCAGTACTTC.

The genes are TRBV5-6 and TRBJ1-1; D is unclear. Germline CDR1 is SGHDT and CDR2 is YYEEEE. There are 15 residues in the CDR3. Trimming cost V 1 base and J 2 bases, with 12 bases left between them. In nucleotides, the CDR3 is TGTGCCAGCAGCTTGTTACAGAGATTTAACACTGAAGCTTTCTTT. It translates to CASSLLQRFNTEAFF.

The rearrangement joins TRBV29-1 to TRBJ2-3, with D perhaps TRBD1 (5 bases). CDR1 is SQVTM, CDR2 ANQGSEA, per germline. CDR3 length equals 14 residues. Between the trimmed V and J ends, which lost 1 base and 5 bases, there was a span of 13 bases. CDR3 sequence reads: CSVEGTRVGDTQYF. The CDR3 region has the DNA TGCAGCGTTGAAGGGACAAGGGTTGGAGATACGCAGTATTTT.

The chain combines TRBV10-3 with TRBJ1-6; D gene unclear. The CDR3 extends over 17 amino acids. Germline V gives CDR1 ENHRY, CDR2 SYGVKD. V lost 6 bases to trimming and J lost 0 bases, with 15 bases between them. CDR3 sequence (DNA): TGTGCCATCAGACGAAGCGTTGAAGGCTCCTATAATTCACCCCTCCACTTT. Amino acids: CAIRRSVEGSYNSPLHF.

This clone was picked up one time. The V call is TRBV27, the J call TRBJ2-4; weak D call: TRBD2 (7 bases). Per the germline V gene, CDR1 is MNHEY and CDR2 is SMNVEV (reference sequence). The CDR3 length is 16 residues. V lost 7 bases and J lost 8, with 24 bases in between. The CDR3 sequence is CASKGVVAGAGDIQYF. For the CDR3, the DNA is TGTGCCAGCAAAGGCGTAGTCGCAGGGGCGGGGGACATTCAGTACTTC.

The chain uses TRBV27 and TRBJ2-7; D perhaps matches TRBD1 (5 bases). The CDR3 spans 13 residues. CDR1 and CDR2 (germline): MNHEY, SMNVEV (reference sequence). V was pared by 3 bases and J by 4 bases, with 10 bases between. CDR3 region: CASSFARDYEQYF. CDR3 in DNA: TGTGCCAGCAGTTTCGCCAGGGATTACGAGCAGTACTTC.

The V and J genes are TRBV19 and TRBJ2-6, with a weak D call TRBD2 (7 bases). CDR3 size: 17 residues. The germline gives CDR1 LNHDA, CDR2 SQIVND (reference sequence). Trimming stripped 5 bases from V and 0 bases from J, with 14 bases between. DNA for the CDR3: TGTGCCAGTAGTTGGGAGGGACAAGACTCTGGGGCCAACGTCCTGACTTTC. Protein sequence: CASSWEGQDSGANVLTF.

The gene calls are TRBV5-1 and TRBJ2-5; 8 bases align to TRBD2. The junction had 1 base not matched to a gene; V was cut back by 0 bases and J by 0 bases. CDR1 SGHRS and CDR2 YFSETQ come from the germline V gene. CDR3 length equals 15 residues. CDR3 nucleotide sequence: TGCGCCAGCAGCTTGGGAGCGGGGGACCAAGAGACCCAGTACTTC. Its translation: CASSLGAGDQETQYF.

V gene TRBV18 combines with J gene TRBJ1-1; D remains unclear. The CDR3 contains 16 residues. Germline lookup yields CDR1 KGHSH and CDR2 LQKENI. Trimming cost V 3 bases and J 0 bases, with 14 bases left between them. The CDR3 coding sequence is TGTGCCAGCTCACCCACCGCTCCACAGATGAACACTGAAGCTTTCTTT. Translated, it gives CASSPTAPQMNTEAFF. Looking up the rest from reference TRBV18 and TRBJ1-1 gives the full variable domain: NAGVMQNPRHLVRRRGQEARLRCSPMKGHSHVYWYRQLPEEGLKFMVYLQKENIIDESGMPKERFSAEFPKEGPSILRIQQVVRGDSAAYFCASSPTAPQMNTEAFFGQGTRLTVV.

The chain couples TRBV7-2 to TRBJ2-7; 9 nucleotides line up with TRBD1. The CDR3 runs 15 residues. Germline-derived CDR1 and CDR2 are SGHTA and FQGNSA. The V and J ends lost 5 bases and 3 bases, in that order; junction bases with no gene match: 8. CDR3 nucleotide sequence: TGTGCCAGCAGCCCAAGGACAGGGGAGGGCTACGAGCAGTACTTC. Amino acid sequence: CASSPRTGEGYEQYF.

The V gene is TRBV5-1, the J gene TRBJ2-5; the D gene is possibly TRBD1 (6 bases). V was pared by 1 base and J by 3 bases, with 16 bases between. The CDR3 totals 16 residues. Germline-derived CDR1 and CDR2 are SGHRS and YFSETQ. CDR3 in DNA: TGCGCCAGCAGCTTGCACTCCAGGGGACGTAAAGAGACCCAGTACTTC. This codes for CASSLHSRGRKETQYF.

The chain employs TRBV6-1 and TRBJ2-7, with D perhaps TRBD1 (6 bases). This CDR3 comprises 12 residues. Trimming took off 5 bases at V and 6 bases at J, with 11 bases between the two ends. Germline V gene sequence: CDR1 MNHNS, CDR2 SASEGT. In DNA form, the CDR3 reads TGTGCCAGCAGTCGGACAGAGGGCGAGCAGTACTTC. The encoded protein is CASSRTEGEQYF.

In nucleotides, the CDR3 is TGTGCCAGCAGGAGAGAACAGGGGTATAATTCACCCCTCCACTTT. Translated: CASRREQGYNSPLHF. This chain joins TRBV6-1 and TRBJ1-6; 7 positions agree with TRBD1. CDR1 MNHNS and CDR2 SASEGT come from the germline V gene. This CDR3 spans 15 amino acids. V dropped 6 bases and J dropped 4; count of bases not matched to a gene: 6.

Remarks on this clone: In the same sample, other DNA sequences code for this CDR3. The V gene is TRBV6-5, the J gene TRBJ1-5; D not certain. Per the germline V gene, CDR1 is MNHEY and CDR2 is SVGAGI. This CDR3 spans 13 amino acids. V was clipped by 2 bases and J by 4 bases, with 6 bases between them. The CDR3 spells CASSYEENQPQHF. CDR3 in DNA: TGTGCCAGCAGTTACGAGGAGAATCAGCCCCAGCATTTT.

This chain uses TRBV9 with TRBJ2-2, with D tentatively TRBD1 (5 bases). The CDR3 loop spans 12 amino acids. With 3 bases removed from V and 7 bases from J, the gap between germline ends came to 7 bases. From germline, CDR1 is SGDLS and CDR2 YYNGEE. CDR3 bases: TGTGCCAGCAGCGCACAGGACGGGGAGCTGTTTTTT. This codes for CASSAQDGELFF.

This CDR3 is CASSPGGREQYF. The CDR3 nucleotides read TGCGCCAGCAGCCCGGGGGGGCGGGAGCAGTACTTC. V gene TRBV5-1 combines with J gene TRBJ2-7; 8 bases agree with TRBD2. Germline V lookup: CDR1 SGHRS, CDR2 YFSETQ. Trimming at V came to 4 bases and at J to 7 bases, leaving 4 bases not matched to a gene. The CDR3 extends over 12 amino acids.

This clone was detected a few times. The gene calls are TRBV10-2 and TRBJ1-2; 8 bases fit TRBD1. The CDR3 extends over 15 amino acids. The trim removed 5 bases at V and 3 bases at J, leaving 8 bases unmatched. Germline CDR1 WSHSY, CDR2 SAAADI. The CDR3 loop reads CASSRTGQVYYGYTF. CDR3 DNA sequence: TGCGCCAGCAGTCGAACGGGACAGGTGTACTATGGCTACACCTTC.

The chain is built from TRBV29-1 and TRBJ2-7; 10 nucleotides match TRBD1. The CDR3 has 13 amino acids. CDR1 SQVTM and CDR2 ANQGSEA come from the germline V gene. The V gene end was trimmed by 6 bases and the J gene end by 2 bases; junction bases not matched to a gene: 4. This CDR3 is CSVRDRGTYEQYF. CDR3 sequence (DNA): TGCAGCGTGCGGGACAGGGGAACCTACGAGCAGTACTTC.

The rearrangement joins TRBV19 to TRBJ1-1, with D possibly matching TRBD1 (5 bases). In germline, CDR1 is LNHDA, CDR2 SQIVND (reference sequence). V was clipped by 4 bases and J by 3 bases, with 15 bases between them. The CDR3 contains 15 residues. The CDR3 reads CASSKGRGGDTEAFF. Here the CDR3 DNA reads TGTGCCAGTAGTAAAGGACGGGGCGGGGACACTGAAGCTTTCTTT.

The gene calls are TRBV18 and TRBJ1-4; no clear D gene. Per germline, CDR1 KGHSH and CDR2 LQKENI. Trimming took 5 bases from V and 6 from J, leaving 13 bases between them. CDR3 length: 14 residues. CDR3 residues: CASSGGSQYEKLFF. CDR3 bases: TGTGCCAGCTCAGGAGGGAGCCAATATGAAAAACTGTTTTTT.

This chain's CDR3 is CASSEQGPESNQPQHF. CDR3 DNA sequence: TGCGCCAGCAGCGAACAGGGACCGGAGAGCAATCAGCCCCAGCATTTT. The chain links TRBV5-1 to TRBJ1-5, with a tentative D call TRBD1 (6 bases). V lost 4 bases and J lost 1, with 15 bases in between. Germline values: CDR1 SGHRS, CDR2 YFSETQ. The CDR3 spans 16 residues.

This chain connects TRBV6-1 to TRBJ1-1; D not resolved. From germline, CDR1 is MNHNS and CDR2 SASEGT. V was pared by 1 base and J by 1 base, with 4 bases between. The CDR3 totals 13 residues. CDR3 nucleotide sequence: TGTGCCAGCAGTGAAGTAAAGAACACTGAAGCTTTCTTT. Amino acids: CASSEVKNTEAFF.

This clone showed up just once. The DNA of the CDR3 is TGTGCCAGCAGCTGGACAGGGTATGAGCAGTTCTTC. Amino acid sequence: CASSWTGYEQFF. The chain combines TRBV5-4 with TRBJ2-1, with 8 bases identical to TRBD1. Germline V gene data show CDR1 as SGHNT and CDR2 as YYREEE (reference sequence). The CDR3 is 12 residues long. Trimming cost V 3 bases and J 8 bases; bases outside gene matches: 1.

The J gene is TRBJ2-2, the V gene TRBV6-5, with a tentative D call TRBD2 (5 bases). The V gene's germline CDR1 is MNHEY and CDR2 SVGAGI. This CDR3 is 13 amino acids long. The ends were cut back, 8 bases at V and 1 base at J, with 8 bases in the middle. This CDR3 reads CASGRGNTGELFF. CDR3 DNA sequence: TGTGCCAGCGGCCGGGGGAACACCGGGGAGCTGTTTTTT.